These 2 T cell receptor beta chains were all obtained from the same sample, sequenced in a study of T cell repertoires in cytomegalovirus infection (dated by TCRdb to the late 2010s). This specimen's treatment or condition label, per the study, means: in vitro stimulation with specific CMV peptide epitopes to enrich CMV-specific T cells. Sequencing was carried out with an Illumina HiSeq 1500. TCRdb took the public reads, trimmed them with fastp at Q25, ran MiXCR for clone calling and kept in-frame beta chains. Under each unique CDR3 protein, matching rows form one entry showing the most common genes and DNA. Here the sample has roughly 920,000 distinct CDR3 sequences; around 32% occur a single time. The top ten hold over 10% of the sample. No antigen has been identified for these receptors. The sequenced sample was cultured CD8+ T cells from PBMCs, obtained from culture after CMV antigen stimulation. Source of these receptors: a human donor in good health (CMV status not recorded). Some clones in this sample may be carry-over from other donors' samples.

This chain joins TRBV7-9 and TRBJ2-1, with 9 bases matching TRBD2. Germline CDR1 is SEHNR and CDR2 is FQNEAQ (reference sequence). V dropped 0 bases and J dropped 4; count of bases not matched to a gene: 10. This CDR3 is built from 18 residues. In DNA, the CDR3 is TGTGCCAGCAGCTTAGCCAGGCCGAGCGGGGGGTATTACAATGAGCAGTTCTTC. This sequence encodes CASSLARPSGGYYNEQFF.

The chain recombines TRBV12-3 or TRBV12-4 with TRBJ2-1, with D possibly TRBD1 on 5 matching bases. The CDR3 runs 15 residues. Trimming pared 1 base from V and 14 bases from J, leaving 21 bases between. This CDR3 is CASSLGIRSGRSKFF. The CDR3 nucleotides read TGTGCCAGCAGTTTAGGGATCCGCTCAGGGCGCAGCAAGTTCTTC.